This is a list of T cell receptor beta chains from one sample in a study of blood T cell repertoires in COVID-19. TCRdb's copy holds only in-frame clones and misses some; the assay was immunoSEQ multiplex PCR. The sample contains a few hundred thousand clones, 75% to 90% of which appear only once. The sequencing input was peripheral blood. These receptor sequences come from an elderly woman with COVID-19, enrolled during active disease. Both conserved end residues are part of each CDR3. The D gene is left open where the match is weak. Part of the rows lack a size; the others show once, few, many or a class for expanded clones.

CASSLASYTEAFF,TGTGCCAGCAGTTTAGCGTCTTACACTGAAGCTTTCTTT,.,.,TRBJ1-1,TRBV12-3/TRBV12-4
CASSLGTGVVYEQYF,TGCGCCAGCAGCTTGGGCACAGGGGTGGTCTACGAGCAGTACTTC,.,TRBD1,TRBJ2-7,TRBV5-1
CAWSAGGSSTDTQYF,TGTGCCTGGAGTGCAGGCGGGTCTAGCACAGATACGCAGTATTTT,.,.,TRBJ2-3,TRBV30
CASSLGPNGDTQYF,TGTGCCAGCAGCTTAGGTCCAAACGGGGATACGCAGTATTTT,.,.,TRBJ2-3,TRBV7-8
CAITTRPGQGDFFAGYTF,TGTGCCATCACCACCCGACCGGGACAGGGTGATTTTTTTGCGGGCTACACCTTC,.,TRBD1,TRBJ1-2,TRBV10-3
CASSLIGQGFAPLHF,TGTGCCAGCAGCTTGATAGGACAGGGATTTGCACCCCTCCACTTT,.,TRBD1,TRBJ1-6,TRBV5-5
CASSFLLAGGEQFF,TGTGCCAGCAGTTTCCTACTAGCGGGAGGTGAGCAGTTCTTC,.,TRBD2,TRBJ2-1,TRBV6-2/TRBV6-3
CASSSLSGGGNSPLHF,TGTGCCAGCAGCTCCCTTTCGGGGGGGGGTAATTCACCCCTCCACTTT,once,.,TRBJ1-6,TRBV7-2
CASSGRGTSEQFF,TGTGCCAGCAGCGGCCGGGGGACGAGTGAGCAGTTCTTC,few,.,TRBJ2-1,TRBV12-1
CATPGKSGECSYNEQFF,TGTGCCACCCCGGGGAAAAGCGGGGAATGCTCCTACAATGAGCAGTTCTTC,.,TRBD2,TRBJ2-1,TRBV27
CASSLSQGETQYF,TGTGCCAGCAGCTTAAGTCAGGGAGAGACCCAGTACTTC,.,.,TRBJ2-5,TRBV11-2
CASSPFGGGIYEQYF,TGTGCCAGCAGCCCGTTCGGCGGGGGAATTTACGAGCAGTACTTC,few,TRBD2,TRBJ2-7,TRBV6-6
CASSRLGQGLSGNTIYF,TGTGCCAGCAGCCGACTCGGACAGGGTCTTTCTGGAAACACCATATATTTT,.,TRBD1,TRBJ1-3,TRBV6-6
CASRKLGQGYEQYF,TGTGCCAGCAGGAAACTTGGACAGGGCTACGAGCAGTACTTC,.,TRBD1,TRBJ2-7,TRBV2
CAWSAPERTGLYGYTF,TGTGCCTGGAGCGCACCCGAGAGGACAGGGCTGTATGGCTACACCTTC,few,TRBD1,TRBJ1-2,TRBV30
CASSIGGSKSYEQYF,TGTGCCAGTAGTATAGGGGGCAGCAAATCCTACGAGCAGTACTTC,once,.,TRBJ2-7,TRBV19
CATSEGPGQGALYEQYF,TGTGCCACCAGTGAGGGTCCGGGACAGGGGGCCCTCTACGAGCAGTACTTC,.,TRBD1,TRBJ2-7,TRBV24-1
CASSTKVQGWANVLTF,TGCGCCAGCAGCACCAAGGTACAGGGCTGGGCCAACGTCCTGACTTTC,.,.,TRBJ2-6,TRBV5-1
CASSLAGGARGNTIYF,TGCGCCAGCAGCTTGGCAGGCGGGGCGCGGGGAAACACCATATATTTT,few,.,TRBJ1-3,TRBV5-1
CASSVVAGGGTDTQYF,TGTGCCAGCAGCGTAGTAGCGGGGGGGGGCACAGATACGCAGTATTTT,.,TRBD2,TRBJ2-3,TRBV9
CASSLGQGPNSNYGYTF,TGTGCCAGCAGCTTAGGACAGGGCCCTAATTCTAACTATGGCTACACCTTC,.,TRBD1,TRBJ1-2,TRBV7-9
CASSEQGVGNTIYF,TGTGCCAGCAGTGAACAGGGGGTGGGAAACACCATATATTTT,.,TRBD1,TRBJ1-3,TRBV9
CASSLQGNTEAFF,TGTGCCAGCAGTTTACAGGGGAACACTGAAGCTTTCTTT,.,.,TRBJ1-1,TRBV2
CASSLVGYGYTF,TGTGCCAGCAGCCTAGTGGGCTATGGCTACACCTTC,.,.,TRBJ1-2,TRBV28
CASSLGGATEAFF,TGTGCCAGCAGTTTGGGAGGGGCCACTGAAGCTTTCTTT,.,.,TRBJ1-1,TRBV12-3/TRBV12-4
CASSTGGASYEQYF,TGTGCCAGCAGCACAGGGGGAGCATCCTACGAGCAGTACTTC,.,TRBD1,TRBJ2-7,TRBV27
CASSPTGGVSNEQFF,TGTGCCAGCAGCCCCACGGGAGGTGTCTCCAATGAGCAGTTCTTC,.,TRBD2,TRBJ2-1,TRBV11-2
CASSEYSYTF,TGTGCCAGCAGTGAATATAGCTACACCTTC,.,.,TRBJ1-2,TRBV6-1
CASSPQAGDGYTF,TGTGCCAGCTCACCACAAGCAGGGGATGGCTACACCTTC,.,.,TRBJ1-2,TRBV18
CASSPGQLNTEAFF,TGTGCCAGCAGCCCGGGACAACTAAACACTGAAGCTTTCTTT,many,.,TRBJ1-1,TRBV13
CASNGNSGQETQYF,TGTGCCAGCAATGGCAATAGCGGTCAAGAGACCCAGTACTTC,.,.,TRBJ2-5,TRBV9
CASSLLQGPYTF,TGTGCCAGCAGTTTATTACAGGGTCCCTACACCTTC,.,.,TRBJ1-2,TRBV12-3/TRBV12-4
CASSLGLAGGTDTQYF,TGTGCTAGCAGCTTAGGACTAGCGGGGGGGACAGATACGCAGTATTTT,.,TRBD2,TRBJ2-3,TRBV7-7
CASKEYTEAFF,TGTGCCAGCAAGGAGTACACTGAAGCTTTCTTT,once,.,TRBJ1-1,TRBV28
CASSLAGGIYTEAFF,TGTGCCAGCAGCTTAGCGGGGGGGATTTACACTGAAGCTTTCTTT,few,.,TRBJ1-1,TRBV7-9
CASSVEDRDGYTF,TGTGCCAGCAGCGTAGAAGACAGAGATGGCTACACCTTC,.,.,TRBJ1-2,TRBV9
CASGMEVLETQYF,TGTGCCAGCGGAATGGAGGTCTTAGAGACCCAGTACTTC,.,.,TRBJ2-5,TRBV27
CASSTGQDYGYTF,TGTGCCAGCAGCACTGGACAGGACTATGGCTACACCTTC,.,TRBD1,TRBJ1-2,TRBV5-4
CASSLGLTDTQYF,TGCGCCAGCAGCTTGGGTCTCACAGATACGCAGTATTTT,.,.,TRBJ2-3,TRBV5-1
CASGPLQTGNYEQYF,TGTGCTAGTGGACCGTTGCAGACAGGGAACTACGAGCAGTACTTC,.,TRBD1,TRBJ2-7,TRBV12-5
CASSSRLAAPDTQYF,TGTGCCAGCAGCTCTAGACTAGCCGCCCCAGATACGCAGTATTTT,few,TRBD2,TRBJ2-3,TRBV5-4
CSVLTGTSGEQYF,TGCAGCGTGCTGACAGGTACCTCCGGGGAGCAGTACTTC,.,.,TRBJ2-7,TRBV29-1
CATSDHDRGHGYTF,TGTGCCACCAGTGACCATGACAGGGGGCACGGCTACACCTTC,.,TRBD1,TRBJ1-2,TRBV24-1
CASSVRTVSGNTIYF,TGTGCCAGCAGTGTCAGGACAGTCTCTGGAAACACCATATATTTT,.,.,TRBJ1-3,TRBV2
CASSLVHNTNSPLHF,TGTGCCAGCAGCTTAGTTCACAACACCAATTCACCCCTCCACTTT,.,.,TRBJ1-6,TRBV7-2
CASSPLSAGGGETQYF,TGTGCCAGCAGCCCCCTTTCAGCGGGGGGTGGAGAGACCCAGTACTTC,.,TRBD2,TRBJ2-5,TRBV3-1/TRBV3-2
CASSPQAGGNEKLFF,TGTGCCAGCTCACCTCAAGCCGGGGGGAATGAAAAACTGTTTTTT,.,.,TRBJ1-4,TRBV18
CASSPGPNTGELFF,TGTGCCAGCTCACCAGGGCCAAACACCGGGGAGCTGTTTTTT,.,.,TRBJ2-2,TRBV5-5
CASSLVPGQGAGQPQHF,TGCGCCAGCAGCTTGGTCCCGGGACAGGGAGCGGGTCAGCCCCAGCATTTT,.,TRBD1,TRBJ1-5,TRBV5-1
CASSSLPGLVYEQYF,TGTGCCAGCAGTTCCCTGCCGGGACTCGTCTACGAGCAGTACTTC,few,.,TRBJ2-7,TRBV28
CASSVQGNTEAFF,TGTGCCAGCAGTGTACAGGGGAACACTGAAGCTTTCTTT,.,.,TRBJ1-1,TRBV28
CASSAIAGGSADTQYF,TGTGCCAGCAGTGCAATAGCGGGAGGGAGCGCAGATACGCAGTATTTT,.,TRBD2,TRBJ2-3,TRBV6-1
CASSIDSATNEKLFF,TGCGCCAGCAGCATAGACAGCGCAACTAATGAAAAACTGTTTTTT,few,.,TRBJ1-4,TRBV5-1